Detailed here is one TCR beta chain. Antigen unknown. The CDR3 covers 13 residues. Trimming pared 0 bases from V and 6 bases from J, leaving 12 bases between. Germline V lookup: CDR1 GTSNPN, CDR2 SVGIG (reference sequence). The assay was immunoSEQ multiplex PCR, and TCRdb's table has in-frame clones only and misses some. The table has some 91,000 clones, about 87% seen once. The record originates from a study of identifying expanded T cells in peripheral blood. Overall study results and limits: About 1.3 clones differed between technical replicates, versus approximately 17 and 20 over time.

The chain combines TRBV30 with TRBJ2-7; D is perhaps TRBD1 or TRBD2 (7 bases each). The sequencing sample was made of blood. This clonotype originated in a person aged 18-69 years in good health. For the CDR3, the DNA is TGTGCCTGGAGTGTTCAGGGGGGGTTCGAGCAGTACTTC. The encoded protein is CAWSVQGGFEQYF. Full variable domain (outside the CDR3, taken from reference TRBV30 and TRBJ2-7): SQTIHQWPATLVQPVGSPLSLECTVEGTSNPNLYWYRQAAGRGLQLLFYSVGIGQISSEVPQNLSASRPQDRQFILSSKKLLLSDSGFYLCAWSVQGGFEQYFGPGTRLTVT.